Listed here is a single T cell receptor (beta chain). Original analysis: From reference gene primer amplification, estimates of nucleated cell counts were derived. Clones were sequenced by immunoSEQ multiplex PCR, and TCRdb holds only the in-frame ones, with some missing. V and J calls and clone size come straight from that table; D and trimming were deduced from the DNA. The top ten clones hold 10% of a sample with around 390,000 clones, more than 75% of them seen once. The data derive from a study of blood T cell repertoires in COVID-19. Categorization into cohorts depended on clinical history that participants reported. The sample was PBMCs or T cells enriched from blood (not recorded which). This clonotype was obtained from a woman aged 45-60 years who had recovered from COVID-19.

CDR3 loop: CSTQTGTDYGYTF. As DNA, the CDR3 is TGCAGCACTCAAACCGGGACAGACTATGGCTACACCTTC. The gene calls are TRBV29-1 and TRBJ1-2, with 7 nucleotides matching TRBD1. V was clipped by 8 bases and J by 3 bases; unmatched bases: 9. Germline loops: CDR1 SQVTM, CDR2 ANQGSEA. The CDR3 is made up of 13 amino acids. Variable domain in full (rest from reference TRBV29-1 and TRBJ1-2): SAVISQKPSRDICQRGTSLTIQCQVDSQVTMMFWYRQQPGQSLTLIATANQGSEATYESGFVIDKFPISRPNLTFSTLTVSNMSPEDSSIYLCSTQTGTDYGYTFGSGTRLTVV.